The 10 T cell receptor beta chains below come from one sample, sequenced in a study of early T cells in non-severe SARS-CoV-2 infection. From the 5' RACE reads, TCRdb called clonotypes with MiXCR, one entry per CDR3 protein. The repertoire includes around 93,000 distinct CDR3 sequences, more than 10% of them detected once, and approximately 4% sits in the top ten. The material sequenced was whole blood, taken at baseline. The receptors were sampled from an adult who was a healthcare worker with PCR-confirmed SARS-CoV-2 infection or an uninfected control (not recorded which).

This clonotype was counted a few times. The V call is TRBV12-3 or TRBV12-4, the J call TRBJ2-1; D is unclear. The CDR3 contains 12 residues. Trimming cost V 6 bases and J 3 bases, with 6 bases left between them. CDR3 nucleotides: TGTGCCAGCAGACCCAACTACAATGAGCAGTTCTTC. Its protein product is CASRPNYNEQFF.

V is TRBV5-6 and J is TRBJ1-6, with D possibly TRBD1 on 6 matching bases. Germline V gene sequence: CDR1 SGHDT, CDR2 YYEEEE. The CDR3 sequence is 15 residues long. V was clipped by 3 bases and J by 7 bases, with 14 bases between them. The CDR3 here is CASSYRTARNSPLHF. DNA of the CDR3: TGTGCCAGCAGCTACCGGACAGCCCGCAATTCACCCCTCCACTTT.

V usage is TRBV12-3 or TRBV12-4 and J usage is TRBJ1-6; D remains unclear. CDR3 size: 15 residues. V was clipped by 6 bases and J by 0 bases, with 9 bases between them. CDR3 sequence: CASSLQSSYNSPLHF. Here the CDR3 DNA reads TGTGCCAGCAGCTTACAGAGCTCCTATAATTCACCCCTCCACTTT.

In its sample, this clonotype was seen a few times. This chain joins TRBV29-1 and TRBJ1-3; 7 bases line up with TRBD1. The V and J ends lost 1 base and 1 base, in that order; junction bases with no gene match: 1. CDR3 size: 14 residues. Germline V gene data show CDR1 as SQVTM and CDR2 as ANQGSEA. DNA of the CDR3: TGCAGCGTTGAAGTGGGACAGTCTGGAAACACCATATATTTT. Protein sequence: CSVEVGQSGNTIYF.

Notes on this clonotype: At one end the junction does not follow the germline gene, possibly because of a read error. This rearrangement joins TRBV20-1 to TRBJ2-7, with 7 bases identical to TRBD1. The CDR3 has 15 amino acids. Germline V gene sequence: CDR1 DFQATT, CDR2 SNEGSKA (reference sequence). The CDR3 here is CSATRPGQRSYVQYF. The CDR3 DNA is TGCAGTGCTACCCGACCGGGACAGCGTTCTTACGTGCAGTACTTC.

The chain uses TRBV6-5 and TRBJ2-3; D gene uncertain. Between the trimmed V and J ends, which lost 5 bases and 1 base, there was a span of 13 bases. The length of the CDR3 is 15 residues. The V gene's germline CDR1 is MNHEY and CDR2 SVGAGI. The chain's CDR3 is CASSPTFSGTDTQYF. For the CDR3, the DNA is TGTGCCAGCAGTCCGACCTTTTCGGGCACAGATACGCAGTATTTT.

V is TRBV24-1 and J is TRBJ1-6, with no clear D. Looked up from germline, CDR1 is KGHDR and CDR2 is SFDVKD. The CDR3 spans 15 residues. Trimming pared 5 bases from V and 0 bases from J, leaving 7 bases between. CDR3 region: CATSVHSSYNSPLHF. The DNA for the CDR3 is TGTGCCACCAGTGTCCACAGCTCCTATAATTCACCCCTCCACTTT.

This clonotype was seen at least ten times. The V gene is TRBV25-1, the J gene TRBJ2-1; 8 bases line up with TRBD2. Trimming removed 3 bases from V and 3 bases from J; junction bases left unmatched: 4. CDR1 is MGHDK, CDR2 SYGVNS, per germline. The CDR3 totals 15 residues. The CDR3 here is CASSESGGLYNEQFF. CDR3 DNA sequence: TGTGCCAGCAGTGAGAGCGGGGGCCTCTACAATGAGCAGTTCTTC.

This clonotype appeared once. Sequence at one end of the junction differs from germline and may be a read error. The chain employs TRBV11-1 and TRBJ1-1; tentatively, D is TRBD1 (6 bases). This CDR3 comprises 14 residues. Germline assignment: CDR1 SGHAT and CDR2 FQDESV (reference sequence). This CDR3 is CASSFGGRRTGAFF. CDR3 sequence (DNA): TGTGCCAGCAGCTTCGGGGGGCGCCGGACTGGAGCTTTCTTT.

This clonotype was counted ten times or more. V is TRBV4-2 and J is TRBJ2-7; D gene unclear. This CDR3 spans 13 amino acids. V lost 4 bases and J lost 3, with 10 bases in between. The germline gives CDR1 LGHNA, CDR2 YNFKEQ. CDR3 amino acids: CASSPSTNYEQYF. CDR3 DNA: TGTGCCAGCAGCCCAAGTACTAACTACGAGCAGTACTTC.